This is a list of T cell receptor beta chains from one sample in a study of CD8+ T cells in alopecia areata. TCRdb's table, derived via immunoSEQ multiplex PCR, lists solely in-frame clones and lacks some. The sample yields some 210,000 clones, approximately 61% seen once. Source: CD4+ T cells sorted from blood, taken at week 0. The receptors were gathered from a human donor with alopecia areata. The CDR3 runs from the conserved cysteine through the conserved F or W. A D gene is named only where the DNA matches it firmly. Clone size appears in some rows only: once, few, many, or a class for an expanded clone.

v_gene: TRBV11-2
j_gene: TRBJ2-7
abundance: few
d_gene: TRBD1
CDR3nt: TGTGCCAGCAGGAGAGGGGGCAGCTCCTACGAGCAGTACTTC
CDR3aa: CASRRGGSSYEQYF

v_gene: TRBV5-4
j_gene: TRBJ1-1
abundance: .
d_gene: TRBD1
CDR3nt: TGTGCCAGCGCTCGACAGGGCGGTGAAGCTTTCTTT
CDR3aa: CASARQGGEAFF

v_gene: TRBV5-1
j_gene: TRBJ2-5
abundance: once
d_gene: .
CDR3nt: TGCGCCAGCAGCACAGGACAGTTAGAGACCCAGTACTTC
CDR3aa: CASSTGQLETQYF

v_gene: TRBV5-1
j_gene: TRBJ2-1
abundance: few
d_gene: .
CDR3nt: TGCGCCAGCACCGATATTAGGTCCTACAATGAGCAGTTCTTC
CDR3aa: CASTDIRSYNEQFF

v_gene: TRBV5-1
j_gene: TRBJ2-2
abundance: .
d_gene: .
CDR3nt: TGCGCCAGCAGCTTGGCCAGGGCCGGGGAGCTGTTTTTT
CDR3aa: CASSLARAGELFF

v_gene: TRBV30
j_gene: TRBJ2-2
abundance: once
d_gene: TRBD1
CDR3nt: TGTGCCTGGAGTATGGGACAGGGGGCGACCGGGGAGCTGTTTTTT
CDR3aa: CAWSMGQGATGELFF

v_gene: TRBV30
j_gene: TRBJ2-7
abundance: .
d_gene: TRBD1
CDR3nt: TGTGCCTGGAGTTTTCAGGGGACAGGGATTCGGCGACGCGAGCAGTACTTC
CDR3aa: CAWSFQGTGIRRREQYF

v_gene: TRBV28
j_gene: TRBJ2-7
abundance: .
d_gene: TRBD1
CDR3nt: TGTGCCAGCAGGCTAACAGGGGCTACCTACGAGCAGTACTTC
CDR3aa: CASRLTGATYEQYF

v_gene: TRBV14
j_gene: TRBJ2-7
abundance: .
d_gene: TRBD2
CDR3nt: TGTGCCAGCAGACCCACTAGCGGTTACGAGCAGTACTTC
CDR3aa: CASRPTSGYEQYF

v_gene: TRBV7-8
j_gene: TRBJ2-7
abundance: .
d_gene: TRBD1
CDR3nt: TGTGCCAGCAGCCCCAGGACAGGGGGTGTTTACGAGCAGTACTTC
CDR3aa: CASSPRTGGVYEQYF

v_gene: TRBV4-2
j_gene: TRBJ2-1
abundance: .
d_gene: TRBD2
CDR3nt: TGTGCCAGCAGCCAAGAAAGTCTAGCGGGGGGGAATGAGCAGTTCTTC
CDR3aa: CASSQESLAGGNEQFF

v_gene: TRBV7-2
j_gene: TRBJ1-1
abundance: .
d_gene: .
CDR3nt: TGTGCCAGCAGCTTAATGGCTATGAACACTGAAGCTTTCTTT
CDR3aa: CASSLMAMNTEAFF

v_gene: TRBV29-1
j_gene: TRBJ2-1
abundance: .
d_gene: .
CDR3nt: TGCAGCGTTGAAGCGGGGCGGGGCCCCTACAATGAGCAGTTCTTC
CDR3aa: CSVEAGRGPYNEQFF

v_gene: TRBV11-2
j_gene: TRBJ1-6
abundance: .
d_gene: TRBD1
CDR3nt: TGTGCCAGCAGCTTACTATGGGACAGGGCTTCACCCCTCCACTTT
CDR3aa: CASSLLWDRASPLHF

v_gene: TRBV29-1
j_gene: TRBJ2-1
abundance: few
d_gene: .
CDR3nt: TGCAGCGTTGAAGCCTTGGAGGCCCACTACAATGAGCAGTTCTTC
CDR3aa: CSVEALEAHYNEQFF

v_gene: TRBV30
j_gene: TRBJ1-1
abundance: once
d_gene: .
CDR3nt: TGTGCCTGGAGCAGGGCCAGCACTGAAGCTTTCTTT
CDR3aa: CAWSRASTEAFF

v_gene: TRBV9
j_gene: TRBJ1-2
abundance: .
d_gene: .
CDR3nt: TGTGCCAGCAGCGTAGGTTGGGATGACTTTTTTGGCTACACCTTC
CDR3aa: CASSVGWDDFFGYTF

v_gene: TRBV13
j_gene: TRBJ2-1
abundance: few
d_gene: TRBD2
CDR3nt: TGTGCCAGCAGCTTCTTTGTAGCGGGAGTTAATGAGCAGTTCTTC
CDR3aa: CASSFFVAGVNEQFF

v_gene: TRBV11-2
j_gene: TRBJ2-3
abundance: few
d_gene: .
CDR3nt: TGTGCCAGCAGCCCGACCGGGGACGAGCGTACGCAGTATTTT
CDR3aa: CASSPTGDERTQYF

v_gene: TRBV5-4
j_gene: TRBJ2-5
abundance: .
d_gene: .
CDR3nt: TGTGCCAGCAGCTTTTGGAACCGACCGCAAGAGACCCAGTACTTC
CDR3aa: CASSFWNRPQETQYF